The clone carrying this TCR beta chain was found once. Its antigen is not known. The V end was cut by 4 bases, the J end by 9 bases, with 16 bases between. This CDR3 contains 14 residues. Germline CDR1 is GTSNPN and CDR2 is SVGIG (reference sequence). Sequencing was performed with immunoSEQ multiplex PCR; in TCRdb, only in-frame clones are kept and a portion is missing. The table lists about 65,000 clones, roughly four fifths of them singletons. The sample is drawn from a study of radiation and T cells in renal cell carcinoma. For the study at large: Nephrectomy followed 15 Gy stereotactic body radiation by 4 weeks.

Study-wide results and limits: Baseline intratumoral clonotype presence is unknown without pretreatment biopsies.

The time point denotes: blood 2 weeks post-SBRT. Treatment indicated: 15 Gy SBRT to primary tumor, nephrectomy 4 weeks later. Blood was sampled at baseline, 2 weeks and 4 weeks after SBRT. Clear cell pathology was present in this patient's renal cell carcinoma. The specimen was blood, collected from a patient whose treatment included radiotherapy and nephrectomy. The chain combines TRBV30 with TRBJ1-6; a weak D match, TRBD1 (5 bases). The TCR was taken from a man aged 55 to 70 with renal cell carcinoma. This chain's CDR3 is CAWTGGAESSPLHF. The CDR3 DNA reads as TGTGCCTGGACTGGCGGGGCCGAGAGTTCACCCCTCCACTTT.